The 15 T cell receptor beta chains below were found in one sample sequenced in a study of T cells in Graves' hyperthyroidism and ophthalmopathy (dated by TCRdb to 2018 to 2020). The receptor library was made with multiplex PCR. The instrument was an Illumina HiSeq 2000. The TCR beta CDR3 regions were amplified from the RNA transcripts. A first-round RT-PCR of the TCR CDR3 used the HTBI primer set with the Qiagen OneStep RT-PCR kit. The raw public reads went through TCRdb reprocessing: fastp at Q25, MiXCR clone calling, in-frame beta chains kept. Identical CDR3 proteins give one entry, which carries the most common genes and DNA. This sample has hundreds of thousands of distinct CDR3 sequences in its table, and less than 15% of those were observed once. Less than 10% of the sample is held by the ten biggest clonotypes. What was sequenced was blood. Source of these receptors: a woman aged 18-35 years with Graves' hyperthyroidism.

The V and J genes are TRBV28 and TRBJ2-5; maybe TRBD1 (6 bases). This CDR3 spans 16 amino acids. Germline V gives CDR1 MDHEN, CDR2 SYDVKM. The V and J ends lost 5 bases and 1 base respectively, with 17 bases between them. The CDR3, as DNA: TGTGCCAGCAGTCCGACCCCGGGACAAAGCCAAGAGACCCAGTACTTC. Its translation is CASSPTPGQSQETQYF. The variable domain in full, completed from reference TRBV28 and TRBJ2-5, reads DVKVTQSSRYLVKRTGEKVFLECVQDMDHENMFWYRQDPGLGLRLIYFSYDVKMKEKGDIPEGYSVSREKKERFSLILESASTNQTSMYLCASSPTPGQSQETQYFGPGTRLLVL.

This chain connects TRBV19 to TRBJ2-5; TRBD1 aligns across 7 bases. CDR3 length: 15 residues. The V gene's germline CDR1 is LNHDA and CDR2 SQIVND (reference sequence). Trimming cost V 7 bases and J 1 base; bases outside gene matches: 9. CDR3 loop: CASMGWDSTQETQYF. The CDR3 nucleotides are TGTGCCAGTATGGGCTGGGACAGCACCCAAGAGACCCAGTACTTC.

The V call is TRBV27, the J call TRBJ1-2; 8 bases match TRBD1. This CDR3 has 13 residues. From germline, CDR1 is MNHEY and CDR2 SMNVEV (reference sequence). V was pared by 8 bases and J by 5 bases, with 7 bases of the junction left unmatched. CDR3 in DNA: TGTGCCAGCTCCCTATGGACAGGGTATGGCTACACCTTC. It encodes CASSLWTGYGYTF.

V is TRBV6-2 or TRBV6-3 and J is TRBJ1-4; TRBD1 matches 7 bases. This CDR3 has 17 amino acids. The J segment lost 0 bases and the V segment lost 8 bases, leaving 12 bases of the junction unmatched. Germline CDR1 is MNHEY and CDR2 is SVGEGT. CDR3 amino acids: CASAWGQTLATNEKLFF. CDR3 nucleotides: TGTGCCAGCGCTTGGGGACAGACCTTAGCAACTAATGAAAAACTGTTTTTT.

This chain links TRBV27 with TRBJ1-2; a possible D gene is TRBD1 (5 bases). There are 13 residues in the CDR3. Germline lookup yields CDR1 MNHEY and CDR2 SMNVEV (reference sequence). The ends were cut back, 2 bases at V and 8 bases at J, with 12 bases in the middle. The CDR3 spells CASSLGYRQGYTF. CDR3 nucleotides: TGTGCCAGCAGTTTAGGTTACAGGCAAGGCTACACCTTC.

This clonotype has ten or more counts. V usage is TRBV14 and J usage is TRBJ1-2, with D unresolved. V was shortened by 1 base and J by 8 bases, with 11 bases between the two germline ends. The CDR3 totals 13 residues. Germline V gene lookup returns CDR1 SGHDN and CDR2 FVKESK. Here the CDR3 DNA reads TGTGCCAGCAGCCAAGGTTACAGAATCGGCTACACCTTC. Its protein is CASSQGYRIGYTF.

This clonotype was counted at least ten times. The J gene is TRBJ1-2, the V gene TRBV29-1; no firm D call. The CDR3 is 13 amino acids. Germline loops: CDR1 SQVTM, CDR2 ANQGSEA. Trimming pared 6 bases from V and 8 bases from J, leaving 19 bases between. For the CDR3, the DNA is TGCAGCGTCCGTTCAAGAGGGATCAACGGCTACACCTTC. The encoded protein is CSVRSRGINGYTF.

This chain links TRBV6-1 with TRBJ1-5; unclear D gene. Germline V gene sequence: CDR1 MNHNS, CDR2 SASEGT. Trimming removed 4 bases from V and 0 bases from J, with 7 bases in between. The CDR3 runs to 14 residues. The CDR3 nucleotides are TGTGCCAGCAGTGTAGTTCTTAGCAATCAGCCCCAGCATTTT. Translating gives CASSVVLSNQPQHF.

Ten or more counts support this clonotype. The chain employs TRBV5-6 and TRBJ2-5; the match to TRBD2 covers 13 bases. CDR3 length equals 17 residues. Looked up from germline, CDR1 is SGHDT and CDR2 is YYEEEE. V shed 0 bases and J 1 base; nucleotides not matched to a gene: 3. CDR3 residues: CASSLGLAGGAQETQYF. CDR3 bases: TGTGCCAGCAGCTTGGGACTAGCGGGGGGTGCCCAAGAGACCCAGTACTTC.

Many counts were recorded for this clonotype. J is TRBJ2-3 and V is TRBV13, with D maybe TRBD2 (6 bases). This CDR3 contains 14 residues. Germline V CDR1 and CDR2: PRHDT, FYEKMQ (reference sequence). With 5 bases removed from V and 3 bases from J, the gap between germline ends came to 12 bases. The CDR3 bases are TGTGCCAGCAGCCCTGCGGAGGGGACAGATACGCAGTATTTT. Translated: CASSPAEGTDTQYF.

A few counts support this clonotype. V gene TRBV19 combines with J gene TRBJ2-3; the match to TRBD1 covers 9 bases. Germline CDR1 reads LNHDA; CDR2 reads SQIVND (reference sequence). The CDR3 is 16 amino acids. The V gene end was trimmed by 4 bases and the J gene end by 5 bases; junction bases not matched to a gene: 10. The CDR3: CASSTGTGGWGDTQYF. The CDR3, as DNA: TGTGCCAGTAGTACTGGAACAGGGGGCTGGGGAGATACGCAGTATTTT.

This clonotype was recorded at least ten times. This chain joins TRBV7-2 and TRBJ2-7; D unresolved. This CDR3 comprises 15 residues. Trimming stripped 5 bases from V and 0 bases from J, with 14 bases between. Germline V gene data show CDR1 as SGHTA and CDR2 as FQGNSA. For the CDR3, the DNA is TGTGCCAGCAGCGTAGTAACGGGCTCCTCCTACGAGCAGTACTTC. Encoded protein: CASSVVTGSSYEQYF. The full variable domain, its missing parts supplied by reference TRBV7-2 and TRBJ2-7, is GAGVSQSPSNKVTEKGKDVELRCDPISGHTALYWYRQSLGQGLEFLIYFQGNSAPDKSGLPSDRFSAERTGGSVSTLTIQRTQQEDSAVYLCASSVVTGSSYEQYFGPGTRLTVT.

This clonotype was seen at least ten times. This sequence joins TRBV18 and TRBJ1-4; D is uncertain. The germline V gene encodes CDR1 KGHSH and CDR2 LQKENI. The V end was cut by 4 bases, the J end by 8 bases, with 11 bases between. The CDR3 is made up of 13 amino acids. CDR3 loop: CASSLLDEEKLFF. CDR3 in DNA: TGTGCCAGCTCACTTCTTGATGAGGAAAAACTGTTTTTT.

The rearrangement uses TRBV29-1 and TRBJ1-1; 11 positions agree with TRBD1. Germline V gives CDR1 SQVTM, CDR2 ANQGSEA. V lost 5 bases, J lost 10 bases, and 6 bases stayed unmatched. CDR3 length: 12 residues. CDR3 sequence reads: CSVTRDRGGAFF. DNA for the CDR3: TGCAGCGTTACTCGGGACAGGGGGGGAGCTTTCTTT.

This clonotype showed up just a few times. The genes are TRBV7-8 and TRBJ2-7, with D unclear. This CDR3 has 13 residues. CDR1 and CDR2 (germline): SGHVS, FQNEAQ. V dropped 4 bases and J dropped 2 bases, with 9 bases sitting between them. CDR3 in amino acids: CASSSDRTYEQYF. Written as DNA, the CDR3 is TGTGCCAGCAGCTCGGACCGGACCTACGAGCAGTACTTC.